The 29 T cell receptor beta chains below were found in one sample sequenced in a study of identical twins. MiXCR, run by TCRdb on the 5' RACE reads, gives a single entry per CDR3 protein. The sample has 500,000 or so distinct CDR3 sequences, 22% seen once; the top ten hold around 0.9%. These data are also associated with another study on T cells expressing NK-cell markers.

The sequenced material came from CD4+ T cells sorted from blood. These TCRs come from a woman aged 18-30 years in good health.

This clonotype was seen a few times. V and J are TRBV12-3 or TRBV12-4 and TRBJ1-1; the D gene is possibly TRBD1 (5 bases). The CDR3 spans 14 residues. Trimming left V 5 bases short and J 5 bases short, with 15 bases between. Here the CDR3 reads CASSVRGLGTEAFF. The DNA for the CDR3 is TGTGCCAGCAGTGTGAGGGGATTGGGGACTGAAGCTTTCTTT.

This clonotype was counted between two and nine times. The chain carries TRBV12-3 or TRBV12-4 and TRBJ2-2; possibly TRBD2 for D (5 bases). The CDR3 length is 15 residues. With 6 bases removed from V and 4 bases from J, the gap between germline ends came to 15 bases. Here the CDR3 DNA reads TGTGCCAGCAGGAGGGCCCCTGTCGGCACCGGGGAGCTGTTTTTT. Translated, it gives CASRRAPVGTGELFF.

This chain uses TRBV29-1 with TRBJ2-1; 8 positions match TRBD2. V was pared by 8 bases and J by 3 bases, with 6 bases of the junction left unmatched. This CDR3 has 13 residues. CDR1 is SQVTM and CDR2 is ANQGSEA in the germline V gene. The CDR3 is CSLYSGSYNEQFF. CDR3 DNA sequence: TGCAGCCTGTACAGCGGGAGCTACAATGAGCAGTTCTTC.

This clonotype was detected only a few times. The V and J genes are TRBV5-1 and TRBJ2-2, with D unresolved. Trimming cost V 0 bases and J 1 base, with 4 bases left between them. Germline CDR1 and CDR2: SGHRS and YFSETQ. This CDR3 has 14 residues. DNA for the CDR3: TGCGCCAGCAGCTTGGGAGAGAACACCGGGGAGCTGTTTTTT. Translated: CASSLGENTGELFF.

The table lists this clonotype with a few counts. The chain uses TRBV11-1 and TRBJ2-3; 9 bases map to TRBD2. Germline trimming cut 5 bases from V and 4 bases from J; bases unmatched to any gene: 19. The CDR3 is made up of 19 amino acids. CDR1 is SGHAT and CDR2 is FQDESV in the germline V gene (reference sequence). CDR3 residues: CASSRSVRAGGPKADTQYF. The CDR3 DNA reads TGTGCCAGCAGCAGGTCCGTCAGGGCGGGAGGGCCTAAAGCAGATACGCAGTATTTT. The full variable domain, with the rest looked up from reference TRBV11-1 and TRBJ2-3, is EAEVAQSPRYKITEKSQAVAFWCDPISGHATLYWYRQILGQGPELLVQFQDESVVDDSQLPKDRFSAERLKGVDSTLKIQPAELGDSAMYLCASSRSVRAGGPKADTQYFGPGTRLTVL.

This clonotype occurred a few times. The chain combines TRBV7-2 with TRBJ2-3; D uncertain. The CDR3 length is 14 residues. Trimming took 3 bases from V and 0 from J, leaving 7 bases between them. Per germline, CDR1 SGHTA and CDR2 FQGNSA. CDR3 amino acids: CASSLSSSTDTQYF. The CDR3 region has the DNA TGTGCCAGCAGCTTGTCTTCCAGCACAGATACGCAGTATTTT.

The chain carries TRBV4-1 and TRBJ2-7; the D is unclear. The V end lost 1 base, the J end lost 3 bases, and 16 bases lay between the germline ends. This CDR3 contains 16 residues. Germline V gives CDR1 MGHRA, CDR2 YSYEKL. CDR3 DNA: TGCGCCAGCAGCCAAGTGGAGACAAACCGTAACTACGAGCAGTACTTC. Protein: CASSQVETNRNYEQYF.

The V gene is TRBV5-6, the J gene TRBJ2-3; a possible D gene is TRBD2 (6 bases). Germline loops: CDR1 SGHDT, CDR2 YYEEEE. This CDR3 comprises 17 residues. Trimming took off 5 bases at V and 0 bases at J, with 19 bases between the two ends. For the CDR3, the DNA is TGTGCCAGCAGTGGCCCTTGGGCGGGGTCTAGCACAGATACGCAGTATTTT. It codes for CASSGPWAGSSTDTQYF.

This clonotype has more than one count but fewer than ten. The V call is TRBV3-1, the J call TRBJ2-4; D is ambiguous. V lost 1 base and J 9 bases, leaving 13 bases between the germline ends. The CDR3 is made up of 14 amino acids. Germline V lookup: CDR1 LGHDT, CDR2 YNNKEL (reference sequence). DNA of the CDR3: TGTGCCAGCAGCCAAGCATCCGCGGTCGGCATTCAGTACTTC. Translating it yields CASSQASAVGIQYF.

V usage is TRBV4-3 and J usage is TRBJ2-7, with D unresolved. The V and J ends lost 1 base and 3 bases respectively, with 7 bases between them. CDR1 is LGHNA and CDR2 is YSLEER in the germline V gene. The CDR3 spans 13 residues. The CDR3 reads CASSQVVGYEQYF. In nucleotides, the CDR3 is TGCGCCAGCAGCCAAGTCGTAGGCTACGAGCAGTACTTC.

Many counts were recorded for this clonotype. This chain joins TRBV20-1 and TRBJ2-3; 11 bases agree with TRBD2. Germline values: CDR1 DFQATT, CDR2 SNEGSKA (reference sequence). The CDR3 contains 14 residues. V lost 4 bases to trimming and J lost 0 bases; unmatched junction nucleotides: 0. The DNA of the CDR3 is TGCAGTGCTATAGCGGGGGGGAGCACAGATACGCAGTATTTT. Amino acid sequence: CSAIAGGSTDTQYF.

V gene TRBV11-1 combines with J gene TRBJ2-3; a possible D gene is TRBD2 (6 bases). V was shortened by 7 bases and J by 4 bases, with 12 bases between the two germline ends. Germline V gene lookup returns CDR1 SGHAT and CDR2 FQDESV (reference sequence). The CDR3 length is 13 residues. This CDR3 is CASKEGSADTQYF. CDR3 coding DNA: TGTGCCAGCAAGGAGGGGAGTGCAGATACGCAGTATTTT. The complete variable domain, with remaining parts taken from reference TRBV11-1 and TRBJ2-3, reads EAEVAQSPRYKITEKSQAVAFWCDPISGHATLYWYRQILGQGPELLVQFQDESVVDDSQLPKDRFSAERLKGVDSTLKIQPAELGDSAMYLCASKEGSADTQYFGPGTRLTVL.

CDR3 protein: CSATRTAADTQYF. The CDR3 DNA reads as TGCAGTGCTACGAGGACAGCCGCAGATACGCAGTATTTT. The rearrangement joins TRBV20-1 to TRBJ2-3; tentative D call: TRBD1 (6 bases). CDR3 length: 13 residues. With 4 bases removed from V and 4 bases from J, the gap between germline ends came to 12 bases. Germline CDR1 DFQATT, CDR2 SNEGSKA (reference sequence).

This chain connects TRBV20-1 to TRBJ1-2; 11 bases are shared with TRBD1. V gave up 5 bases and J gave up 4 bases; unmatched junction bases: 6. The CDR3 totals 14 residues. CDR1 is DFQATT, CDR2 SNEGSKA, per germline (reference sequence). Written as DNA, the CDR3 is TGCAGTGCTGGACAGGGGGCGGACACCTATGGCTACACCTTC. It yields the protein CSAGQGADTYGYTF.

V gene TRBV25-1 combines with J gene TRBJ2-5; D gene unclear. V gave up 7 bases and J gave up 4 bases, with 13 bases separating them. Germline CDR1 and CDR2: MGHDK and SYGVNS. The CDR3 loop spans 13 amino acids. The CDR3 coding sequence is TGTGCCAGCAAGGCAGGAACGCGAGAGACCCAGTACTTC. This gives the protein CASKAGTRETQYF.

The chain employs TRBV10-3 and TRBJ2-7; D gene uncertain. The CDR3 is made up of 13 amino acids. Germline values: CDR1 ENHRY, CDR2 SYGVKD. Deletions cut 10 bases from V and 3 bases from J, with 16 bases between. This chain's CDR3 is CATRPGVVYEQYF. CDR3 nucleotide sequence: TGTGCCACCCGACCAGGTGTCGTCTACGAGCAGTACTTC.

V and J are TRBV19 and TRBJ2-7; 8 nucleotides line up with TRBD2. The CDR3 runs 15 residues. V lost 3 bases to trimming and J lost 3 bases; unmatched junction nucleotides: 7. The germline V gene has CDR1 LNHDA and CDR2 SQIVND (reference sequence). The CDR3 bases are TGTGCCAGTAGTATTGGGCGGGAGGCCAGCTACGAGCAGTACTTC. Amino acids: CASSIGREASYEQYF.

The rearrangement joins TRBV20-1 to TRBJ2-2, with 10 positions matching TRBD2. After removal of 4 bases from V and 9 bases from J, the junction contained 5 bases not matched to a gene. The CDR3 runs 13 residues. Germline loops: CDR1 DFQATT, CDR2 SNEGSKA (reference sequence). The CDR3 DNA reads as TGCAGTGCTATGAGCGGGGGGGCCAGGGAGCTGTTTTTT. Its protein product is CSAMSGGARELFF.

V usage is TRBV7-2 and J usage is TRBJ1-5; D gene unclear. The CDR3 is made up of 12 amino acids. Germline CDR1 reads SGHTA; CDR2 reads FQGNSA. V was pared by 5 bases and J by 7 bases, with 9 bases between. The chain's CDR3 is CASSIGGQPQHF. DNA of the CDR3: TGTGCCAGCAGCATAGGTGGACAGCCCCAGCATTTT.

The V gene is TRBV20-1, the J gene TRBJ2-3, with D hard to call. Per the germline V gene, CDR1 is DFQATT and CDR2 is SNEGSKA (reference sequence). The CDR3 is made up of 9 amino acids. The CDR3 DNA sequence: TGCAGCCCTGGAGATACGCAGTATTTT. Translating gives CSPGDTQYF.

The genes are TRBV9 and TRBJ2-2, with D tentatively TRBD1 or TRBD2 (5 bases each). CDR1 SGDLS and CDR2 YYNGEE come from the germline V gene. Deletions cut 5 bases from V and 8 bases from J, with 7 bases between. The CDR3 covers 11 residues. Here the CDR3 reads CASRGVGELFF. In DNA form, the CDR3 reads TGTGCCAGCAGGGGGGTGGGGGAGCTGTTTTTT.

This chain's CDR3 is CASSLGGTGYFGYTF. Here the CDR3 DNA reads TGTGCCAGCAGCCTGGGTGGGACAGGGTATTTCGGCTACACCTTC. The V and J genes are TRBV9 and TRBJ1-2; TRBD1 matches 9 bases. This CDR3 contains 15 residues. Trimming at V came to 4 bases and at J to 8 bases, leaving 12 bases not matched to a gene. CDR1 is SGDLS, CDR2 YYNGEE, per germline.

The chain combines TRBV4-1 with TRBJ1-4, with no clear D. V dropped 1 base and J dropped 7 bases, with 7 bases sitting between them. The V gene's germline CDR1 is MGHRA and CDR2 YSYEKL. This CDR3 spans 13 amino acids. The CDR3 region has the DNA TGCGCCAGCAGCCAAGGAGAAGGTGAAAAACTGTTTTTT. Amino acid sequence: CASSQGEGEKLFF.

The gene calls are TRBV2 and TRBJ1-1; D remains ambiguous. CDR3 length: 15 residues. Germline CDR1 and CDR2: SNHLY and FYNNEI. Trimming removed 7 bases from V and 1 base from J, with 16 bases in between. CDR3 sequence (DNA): TGTGCCAGCAATCCCGACGTCGGCGGGAACACTGAAGCTTTCTTT. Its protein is CASNPDVGGNTEAFF. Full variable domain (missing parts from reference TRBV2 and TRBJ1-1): EPEVTQTPSHQVTQMGQEVILRCVPISNHLYFYWYRQILGQKVEFLVSFYNNEISEKSEIFDDQFSVERPDGSNFTLKIRSTKLEDSAMYFCASNPDVGGNTEAFFGQGTRLTVV.

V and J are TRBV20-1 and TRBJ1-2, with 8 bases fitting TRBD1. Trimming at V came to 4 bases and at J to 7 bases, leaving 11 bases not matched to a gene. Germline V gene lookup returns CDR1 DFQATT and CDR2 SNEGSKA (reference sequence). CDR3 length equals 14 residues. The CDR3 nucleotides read TGCAGTGCTAAGCGGGACAGGACCCACGGTGGCTACACCTTC. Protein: CSAKRDRTHGGYTF.

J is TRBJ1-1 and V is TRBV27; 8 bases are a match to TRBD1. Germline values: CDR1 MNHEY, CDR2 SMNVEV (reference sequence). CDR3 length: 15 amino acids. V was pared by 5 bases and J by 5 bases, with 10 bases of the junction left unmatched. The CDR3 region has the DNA TGTGCCAGCAGTGACAGGGGAGTCTTTTTGACTGAAGCTTTCTTT. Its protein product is CASSDRGVFLTEAFF.

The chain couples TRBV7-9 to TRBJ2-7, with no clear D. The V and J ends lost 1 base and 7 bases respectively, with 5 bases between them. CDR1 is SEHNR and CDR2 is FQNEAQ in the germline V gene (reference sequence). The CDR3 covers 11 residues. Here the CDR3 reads CASSLEWEQYF. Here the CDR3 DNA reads TGTGCCAGCAGCTTAGAGTGGGAGCAGTACTTC.

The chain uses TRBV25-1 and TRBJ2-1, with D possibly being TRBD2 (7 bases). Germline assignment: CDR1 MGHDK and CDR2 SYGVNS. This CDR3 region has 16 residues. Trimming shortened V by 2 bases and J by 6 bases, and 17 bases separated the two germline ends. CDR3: CASSEAWGGPFNEQFF. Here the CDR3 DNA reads TGTGCCAGCAGTGAAGCATGGGGGGGCCCGTTCAATGAGCAGTTCTTC.

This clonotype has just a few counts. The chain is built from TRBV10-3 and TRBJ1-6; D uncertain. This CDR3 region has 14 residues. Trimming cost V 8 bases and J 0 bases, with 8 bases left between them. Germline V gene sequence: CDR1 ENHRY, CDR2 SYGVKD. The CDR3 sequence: CAIPGSSYNSPLHF. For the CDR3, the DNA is TGTGCCATCCCGGGGAGCTCCTATAATTCACCCCTCCACTTT.